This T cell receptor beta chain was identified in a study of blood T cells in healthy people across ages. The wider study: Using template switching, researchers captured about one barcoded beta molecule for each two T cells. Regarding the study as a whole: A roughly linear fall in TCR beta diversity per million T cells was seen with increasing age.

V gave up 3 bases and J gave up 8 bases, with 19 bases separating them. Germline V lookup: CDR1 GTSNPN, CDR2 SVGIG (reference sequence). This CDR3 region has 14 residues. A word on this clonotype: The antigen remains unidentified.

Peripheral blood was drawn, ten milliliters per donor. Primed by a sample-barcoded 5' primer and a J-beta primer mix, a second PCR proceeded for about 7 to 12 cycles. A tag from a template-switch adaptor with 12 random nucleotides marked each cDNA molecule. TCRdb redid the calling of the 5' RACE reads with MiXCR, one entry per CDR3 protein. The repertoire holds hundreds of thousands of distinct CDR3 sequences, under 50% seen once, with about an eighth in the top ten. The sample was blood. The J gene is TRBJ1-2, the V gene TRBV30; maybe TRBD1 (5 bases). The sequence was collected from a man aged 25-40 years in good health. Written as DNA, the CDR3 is TGTGCCTGGAGCAAGCGGGTCGGGACTGACGGCTACACCTTC. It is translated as CAWSKRVGTDGYTF.